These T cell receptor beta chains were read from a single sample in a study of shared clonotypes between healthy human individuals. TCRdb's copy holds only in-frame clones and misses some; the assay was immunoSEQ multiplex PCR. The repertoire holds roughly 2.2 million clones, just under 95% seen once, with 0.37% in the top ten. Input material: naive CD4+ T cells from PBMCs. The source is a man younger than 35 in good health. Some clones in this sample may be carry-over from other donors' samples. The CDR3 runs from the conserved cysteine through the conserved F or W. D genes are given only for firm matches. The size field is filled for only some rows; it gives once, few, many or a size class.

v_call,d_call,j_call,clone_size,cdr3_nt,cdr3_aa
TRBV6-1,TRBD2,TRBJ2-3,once,TGTGCCAGCAGTGAAGGACTAGCGGGAGGTCAGGATACGCAGTATTTT,CASSEGLAGGQDTQYF
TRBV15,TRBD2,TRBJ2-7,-,TGTGCCACCAGCATTGCGGGAGTTCTTTACGAGCAGTACTTC,CATSIAGVLYEQYF
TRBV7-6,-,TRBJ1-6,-,TGTGCCAGCAGCTTTTCCAGGGCTAATTCACCCCTCCACTTT,CASSFSRANSPLHF
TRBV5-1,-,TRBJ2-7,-,TGCGCCAGCAGCTTCGGGGTCGAGCAGTACTTC,CASSFGVEQYF
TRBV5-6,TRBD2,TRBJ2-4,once,TGTGCCAGCAGCTTGTTGGCTAGCGGAGGAAAAAACATTCAGTACTTC,CASSLLASGGKNIQYF
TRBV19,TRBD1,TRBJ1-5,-,TGTGCCACCAACAGGGGAAATGGCAATCAGCCCCAGCATTTT,CATNRGNGNQPQHF
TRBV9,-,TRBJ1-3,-,TGTGCCAGCAGCGGTATTGGGACTGGAAACACCATATATTTT,CASSGIGTGNTIYF
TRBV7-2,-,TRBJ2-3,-,TGTGCCAGCAAGCAGTGGGGGTATACGCAGTATTTT,CASKQWGYTQYF
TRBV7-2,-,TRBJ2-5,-,TGTGCCAGCAGCTACGACAGGCCCATGGAGACCCAGTACTTC,CASSYDRPMETQYF
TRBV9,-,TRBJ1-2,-,TGTGCCAGCAGCGTAGTCGGGTCCGGCTACACCTTC,CASSVVGSGYTF
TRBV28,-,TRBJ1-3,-,TGTGCCAGCAGTCGAGGGGCTTCTGGAAACACCATATATTTT,CASSRGASGNTIYF
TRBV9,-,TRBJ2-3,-,TGTGCCAGCAGCTCACTCCTCACAGATACGCAGTATTTT,CASSSLLTDTQYF
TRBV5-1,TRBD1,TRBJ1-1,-,TGCGCCAGCAGCGTACTTCCGGGACAGGGTGCCATGAACACTGAAGCTTTCTTT,CASSVLPGQGAMNTEAFF
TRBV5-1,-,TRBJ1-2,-,TGCGCCAGCAGCTTGGCCTATGGACCGGATGGCTACACCTTC,CASSLAYGPDGYTF
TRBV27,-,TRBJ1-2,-,TGTGCCAGCAGTTTATCGGGCTATGGCTACACCTTC,CASSLSGYGYTF
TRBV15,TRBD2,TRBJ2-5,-,TGTGCCACCAGCGGAGACACTAGCGGGGAAGAGACCCAGTACTTC,CATSGDTSGEETQYF
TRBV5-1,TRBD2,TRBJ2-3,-,TGCGCCAGCAGCCCCGGCCCCACTAGCGGGGACACAGATACGCAGTATTTT,CASSPGPTSGDTDTQYF
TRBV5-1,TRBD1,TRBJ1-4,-,TGCGCCAGCAGCTCAACAGGGGGCGGTGTTGAAAAACTGTTTTTT,CASSSTGGGVEKLFF
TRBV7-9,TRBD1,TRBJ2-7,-,TGTGCCAGCAGCACAAGACAGGGATCCTACGAGCAGTACTTC,CASSTRQGSYEQYF
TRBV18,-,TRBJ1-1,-,TGTGCCAGCTCACCAAACCAGGGCCCCCCTTTGAACACTGAAGCTTTCTTT,CASSPNQGPPLNTEAFF
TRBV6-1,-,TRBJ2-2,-,TGTGCCAGCAGTGAAGCAGGCTCGAGACGGTCCGGGGAGCTGTTTTTT,CASSEAGSRRSGELFF
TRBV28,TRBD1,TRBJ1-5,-,TGTGCCAGCAGTAAGGGACAGGGCAATCAGCCCCAGCATTTT,CASSKGQGNQPQHF
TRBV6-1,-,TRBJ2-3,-,TGTGCCAGCAGTGTAGGGGGCACAGATACGCAGTATTTT,CASSVGGTDTQYF
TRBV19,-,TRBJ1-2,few,TGTGCCAGTAGTATCTCAGCGAACTATGGCTACACCTTC,CASSISANYGYTF